This entry lists 11 T cell receptor beta chains sequenced from one sample in a study of blood T cell repertoires in COVID-19. Method: immunoSEQ multiplex PCR; TCRdb's copy keeps in-frame clones and lacks some. The sample yields approximately 200,000 clones, 84% seen once. Sequences were obtained from peripheral blood. These receptors came from an older woman with acute or convalescent COVID-19.

The chain uses TRBV5-6 and TRBJ2-7, with no clear D. This CDR3 region has 12 residues. V shed 4 bases and J shed 2 bases, with 7 bases lying between them. Germline CDR1 is SGHDT and CDR2 is YYEEEE. CDR3 bases: TGTGCCAGCAGCCTCGCTACCTACGAGCAGTACTTC. This translates into CASSLATYEQYF.

This clone was seen only once. The chain employs TRBV4-1 and TRBJ1-3; perhaps TRBD1 as D (5 bases). CDR1 MGHRA and CDR2 YSYEKL come from the germline V gene. V shed 4 bases and J shed 3 bases, with 19 bases lying between them. This CDR3 comprises 17 residues. CDR3 amino acids: CASSPVHGSGRGNTIYF. The CDR3 DNA is TGCGCCAGCAGCCCCGTCCACGGCTCAGGGCGTGGAAACACCATATATTTT.

This chain joins TRBV5-1 and TRBJ1-1, with D perhaps TRBD1 (5 bases). CDR1 is SGHRS and CDR2 is YFSETQ in the germline V gene. V was trimmed by 3 bases and J by 3 bases, leaving 9 bases between them. CDR3 length: 13 residues. The CDR3 coding sequence is TGCGCCAGCAGCTACCAGGGTCACACTGAAGCTTTCTTT. This encodes CASSYQGHTEAFF.

The chain has TRBV10-3 and TRBJ1-1; the D is unclear. CDR3 size: 15 residues. V gave up 4 bases and J gave up 3 bases, with 15 bases separating them. Looked up from germline, CDR1 is ENHRY and CDR2 is SYGVKD. The CDR3 spells CAISASGGRDTEAFF. CDR3 DNA sequence: TGTGCCATCAGTGCGTCCGGAGGCCGGGACACTGAAGCTTTCTTT.

V and J are TRBV24-1 and TRBJ2-1; possibly TRBD1 for D (5 bases). Germline CDR1 KGHDR, CDR2 SFDVKD. V was trimmed by 12 bases and J by 4 bases, leaving 12 bases between them. This CDR3 comprises 12 residues. For the CDR3, the DNA is TGTGCCGGAATACGACAGTACAATGAGCAGTTCTTC. This gives the protein CAGIRQYNEQFF.

The chain couples TRBV5-6 to TRBJ1-4, with TRBD1 identical over 9 bases. The germline V gene encodes CDR1 SGHDT and CDR2 YYEEEE. This CDR3 has 15 residues. Losses at the gene ends were 4 bases for V and 6 bases for J; bases not matched to a gene: 7. The CDR3 DNA is TGTGCCAGCAGCCAGGGGACAGGGCGGGATGAAAAACTGTTTTTT. This translates into CASSQGTGRDEKLFF.

The J gene is TRBJ2-7, the V gene TRBV19; 9 bases line up with TRBD1. CDR1 and CDR2 from the germline V gene are LNHDA and SQIVND (reference sequence). Unmatched junction bases numbered 1, after V lost 7 bases and J lost 3 bases. This CDR3 has 12 amino acids. The CDR3 protein is CASTGQGYEQYF. The CDR3 nucleotides are TGTGCCAGTACGGGACAGGGCTACGAGCAGTACTTC.

The chain employs TRBV7-9 and TRBJ1-1; D is perhaps TRBD1 (6 bases). CDR1 and CDR2 (germline): SEHNR, FQNEAQ (reference sequence). V dropped 5 bases and J dropped 0 bases, with 13 bases sitting between them. The CDR3 extends over 15 amino acids. In DNA, the CDR3 is TGTGCCAGCAGCGTGTACAGGGCCCTGAACACTGAAGCTTTCTTT. It specifies CASSVYRALNTEAFF.

The chain has TRBV6-5 and TRBJ1-2; 11 bases fit TRBD1. The CDR3 is made up of 14 amino acids. Germline V gene sequence: CDR1 MNHEY, CDR2 SVGAGI. Unmatched junction bases numbered 6, after V lost 5 bases and J lost 7 bases. The CDR3 reads CASSMGQGDRGYTF. Written as DNA, the CDR3 is TGTGCCAGCAGTATGGGACAGGGGGATCGTGGCTACACCTTC.

The chain recombines TRBV7-9 with TRBJ2-3; D possibly corresponds to TRBD1 (6 bases). This CDR3 contains 17 residues. Germline loops: CDR1 SEHNR, CDR2 FQNEAQ (reference sequence). Between the trimmed V and J ends, which lost 3 bases and 4 bases, there was a span of 20 bases. The CDR3 sequence: CASSLVPGGLPADTQYF. CDR3 coding DNA: TGTGCCAGCAGCTTGGTCCCTGGGGGCTTGCCTGCAGATACGCAGTATTTT.

In its sample, this clone was seen once. The chain couples TRBV3-1 (or the pseudogene TRBV3-2) to TRBJ2-3; D ambiguous. CDR1 LGHDT and CDR2 YNNKEL come from the germline V gene (reference sequence). The CDR3 spans 13 residues. V lost 1 base to trimming and J lost 11 bases, with 13 bases between them. The CDR3 spells CASSQGLPRGQYF. CDR3 coding DNA: TGTGCCAGCAGCCAAGGACTCCCGCGTGGGCAGTATTTT.